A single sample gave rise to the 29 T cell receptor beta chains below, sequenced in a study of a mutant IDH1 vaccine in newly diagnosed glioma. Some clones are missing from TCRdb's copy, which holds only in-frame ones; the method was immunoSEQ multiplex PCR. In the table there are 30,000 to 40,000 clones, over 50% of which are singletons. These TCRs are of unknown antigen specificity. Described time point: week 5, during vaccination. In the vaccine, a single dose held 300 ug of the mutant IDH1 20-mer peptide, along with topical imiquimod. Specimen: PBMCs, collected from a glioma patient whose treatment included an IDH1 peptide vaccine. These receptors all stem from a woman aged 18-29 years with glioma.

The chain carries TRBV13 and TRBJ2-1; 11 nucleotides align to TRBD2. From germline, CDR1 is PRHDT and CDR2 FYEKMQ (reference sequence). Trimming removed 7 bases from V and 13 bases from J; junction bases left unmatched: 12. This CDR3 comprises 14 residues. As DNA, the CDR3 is TGTGCCAGCACCCTAAGGGATAGCGGGAGGGCTCAGTTCTTC. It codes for CASTLRDSGRAQFF.

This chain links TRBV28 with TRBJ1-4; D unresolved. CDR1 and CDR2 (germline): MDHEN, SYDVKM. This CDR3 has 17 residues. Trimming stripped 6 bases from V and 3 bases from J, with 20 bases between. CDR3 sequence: CASRGPGRGGSNEKLFF. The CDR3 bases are TGTGCCAGCAGAGGGCCCGGGCGCGGAGGGTCTAATGAAAAACTGTTTTTT.

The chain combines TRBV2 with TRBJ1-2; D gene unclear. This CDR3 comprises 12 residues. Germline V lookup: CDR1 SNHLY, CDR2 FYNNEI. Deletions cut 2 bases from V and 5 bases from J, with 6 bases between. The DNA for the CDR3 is TGTGCCAGCAGTGAAAGAGGGTATGGCTACACCTTC. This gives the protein CASSERGYGYTF.

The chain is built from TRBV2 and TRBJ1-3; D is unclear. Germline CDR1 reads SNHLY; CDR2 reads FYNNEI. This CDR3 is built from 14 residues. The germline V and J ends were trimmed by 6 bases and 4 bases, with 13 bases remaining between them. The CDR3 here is CASRQRVSGNTIYF. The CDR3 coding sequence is TGTGCCAGCAGACAAAGGGTGTCCGGAAACACCATATATTTT.

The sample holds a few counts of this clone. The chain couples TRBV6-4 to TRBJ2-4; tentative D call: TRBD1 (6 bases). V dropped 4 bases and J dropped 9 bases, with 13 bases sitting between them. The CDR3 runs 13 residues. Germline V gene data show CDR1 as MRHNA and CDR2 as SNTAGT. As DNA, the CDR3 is TGTGCCAGCAGTGCATACCAGGGGAGCATTCAGTACTTC. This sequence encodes CASSAYQGSIQYF.

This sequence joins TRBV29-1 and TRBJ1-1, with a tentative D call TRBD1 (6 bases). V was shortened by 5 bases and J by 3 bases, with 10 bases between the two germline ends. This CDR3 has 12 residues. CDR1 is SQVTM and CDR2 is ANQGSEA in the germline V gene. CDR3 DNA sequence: TGCAGCGTTCAGGGGTCGGACACTGAAGCTTTCTTT. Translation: CSVQGSDTEAFF.

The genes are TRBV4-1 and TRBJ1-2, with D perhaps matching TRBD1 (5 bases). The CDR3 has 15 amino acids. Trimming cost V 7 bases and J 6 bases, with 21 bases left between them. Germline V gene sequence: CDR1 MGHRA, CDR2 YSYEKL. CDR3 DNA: TGCGCCAGCAACGCCGGAAGGGGACCGGTGGATGGCTACACCTTC. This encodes CASNAGRGPVDGYTF.

CDR3 loop: CASSLEFGNTDTQYF. The CDR3 DNA reads as TGTGCCAGCAGCTTAGAGTTCGGGAACACAGATACGCAGTATTTT. This chain uses TRBV11-3 with TRBJ2-3; a possible D gene is TRBD2 (5 bases). Germline V gene sequence: CDR1 SGHNT, CDR2 YENEEA. The CDR3 consists of 15 residues. With 0 bases removed from V and 2 bases from J, the gap between germline ends came to 9 bases.

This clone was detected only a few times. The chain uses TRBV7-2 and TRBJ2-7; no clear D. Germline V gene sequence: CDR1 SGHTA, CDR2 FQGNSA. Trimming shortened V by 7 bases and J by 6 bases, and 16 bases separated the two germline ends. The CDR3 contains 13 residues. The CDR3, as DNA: TGTGCCAGCACCCCACCTGATCGAAGCGAGCAGTACTTC. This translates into CASTPPDRSEQYF.

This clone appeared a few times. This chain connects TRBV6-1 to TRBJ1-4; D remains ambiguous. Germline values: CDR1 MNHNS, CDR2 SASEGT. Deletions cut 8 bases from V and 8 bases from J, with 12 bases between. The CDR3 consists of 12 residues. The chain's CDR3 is CASRRSGEKLFF. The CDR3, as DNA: TGTGCCAGCCGGAGGTCGGGCGAAAAACTGTTTTTT.

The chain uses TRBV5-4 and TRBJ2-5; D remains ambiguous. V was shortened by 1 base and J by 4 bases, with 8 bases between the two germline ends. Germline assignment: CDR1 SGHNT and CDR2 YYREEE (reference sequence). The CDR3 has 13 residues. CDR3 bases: TGTGCCAGCAGCTTGTCACCTCCAGAGACCCAGTACTTC. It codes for CASSLSPPETQYF. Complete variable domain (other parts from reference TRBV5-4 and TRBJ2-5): ETGVTQSPTHLIKTRGQQVTLRCSSQSGHNTVSWYQQALGQGPQFIFQYYREEENGRGNFPPRFSGLQFPNYSSELNVNALELDDSALYLCASSLSPPETQYFGPGTRLLVL.

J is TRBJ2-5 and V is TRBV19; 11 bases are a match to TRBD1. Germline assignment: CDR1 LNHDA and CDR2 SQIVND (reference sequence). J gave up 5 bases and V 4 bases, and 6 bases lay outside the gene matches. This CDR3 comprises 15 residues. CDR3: CASSTGQGGAETQYF. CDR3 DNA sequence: TGTGCCAGTAGTACGGGACAGGGGGGAGCGGAGACCCAGTACTTC.

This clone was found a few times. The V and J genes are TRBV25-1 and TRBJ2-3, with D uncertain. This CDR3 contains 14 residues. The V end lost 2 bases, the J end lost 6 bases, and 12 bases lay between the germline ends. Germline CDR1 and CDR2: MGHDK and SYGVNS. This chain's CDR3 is CASSEELVRDTQYF. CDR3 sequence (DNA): TGTGCCAGCAGTGAAGAGTTGGTTAGGGATACGCAGTATTTT.

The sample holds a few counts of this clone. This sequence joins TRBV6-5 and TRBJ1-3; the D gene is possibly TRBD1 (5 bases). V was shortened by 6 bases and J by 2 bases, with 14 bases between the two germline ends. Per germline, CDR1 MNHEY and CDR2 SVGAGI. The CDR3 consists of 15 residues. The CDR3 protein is CASSRDGTPGNTIYF. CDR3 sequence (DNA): TGTGCCAGCAGCCGGGACGGGACGCCTGGAAACACCATATATTTT.

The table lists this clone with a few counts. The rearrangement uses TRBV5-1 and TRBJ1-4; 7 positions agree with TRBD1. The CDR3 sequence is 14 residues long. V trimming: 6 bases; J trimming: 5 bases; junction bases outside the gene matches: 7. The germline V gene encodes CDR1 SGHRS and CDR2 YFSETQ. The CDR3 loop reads CASTQGGANEKLFF. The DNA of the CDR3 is TGCGCCAGCACTCAGGGGGGTGCGAATGAAAAACTGTTTTTT.

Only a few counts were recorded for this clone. For the CDR3, the DNA is TGTGCCAGCAGTGACTTTTTGAAGCAGCCCCAGCATTTT. As protein: CASSDFLKQPQHF. The gene calls are TRBV2 and TRBJ1-5; D remains ambiguous. Germline V gives CDR1 SNHLY, CDR2 FYNNEI. The CDR3 consists of 13 residues. The V end lost 3 bases, the J end lost 7 bases, and 10 bases lay between the germline ends.

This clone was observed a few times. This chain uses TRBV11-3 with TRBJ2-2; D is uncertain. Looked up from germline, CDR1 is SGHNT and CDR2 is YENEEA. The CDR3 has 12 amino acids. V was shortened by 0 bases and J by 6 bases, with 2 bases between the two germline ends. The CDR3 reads CASSLDPGELFF. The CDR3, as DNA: TGTGCCAGCAGCTTAGATCCCGGGGAGCTGTTTTTT.

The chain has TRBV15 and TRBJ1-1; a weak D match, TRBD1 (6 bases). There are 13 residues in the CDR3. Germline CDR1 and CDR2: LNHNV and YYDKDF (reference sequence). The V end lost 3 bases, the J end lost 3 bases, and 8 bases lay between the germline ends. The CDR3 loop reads CATSRDSYTEAFF. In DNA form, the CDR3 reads TGTGCCACCAGCAGGGACAGTTACACTGAAGCTTTCTTT.

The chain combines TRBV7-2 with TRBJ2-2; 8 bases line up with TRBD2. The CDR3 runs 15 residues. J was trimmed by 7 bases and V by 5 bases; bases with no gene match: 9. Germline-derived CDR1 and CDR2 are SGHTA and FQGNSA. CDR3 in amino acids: CASSHSGTSFGELFF. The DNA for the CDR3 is TGTGCCAGCAGCCACTCCGGGACTAGTTTCGGGGAGCTGTTTTTT.

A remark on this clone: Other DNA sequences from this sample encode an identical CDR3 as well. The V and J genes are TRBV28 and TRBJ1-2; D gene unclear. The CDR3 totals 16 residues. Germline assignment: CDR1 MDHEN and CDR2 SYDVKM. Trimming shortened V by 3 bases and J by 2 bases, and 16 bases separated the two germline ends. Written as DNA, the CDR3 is TGTGCCAGCAGTTTCTCCCCGTCGATGAAAAACTATGGCTACACCTTC. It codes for CASSFSPSMKNYGYTF.

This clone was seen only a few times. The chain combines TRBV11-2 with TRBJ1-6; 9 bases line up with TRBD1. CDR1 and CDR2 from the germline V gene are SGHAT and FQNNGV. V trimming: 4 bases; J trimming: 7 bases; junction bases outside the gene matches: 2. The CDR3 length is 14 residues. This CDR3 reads CASSSGTGNSPLHF. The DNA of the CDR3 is TGTGCCAGCAGCTCGGGGACAGGGAATTCACCCCTCCACTTT. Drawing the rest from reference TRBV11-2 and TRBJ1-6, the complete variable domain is EAGVAQSPRYKIIEKRQSVAFWCNPISGHATLYWYQQILGQGPKLLIQFQNNGVVDDSQLPKDRFSAERLKGVDSTLKIQPAKLEDSAVYLCASSSGTGNSPLHFGNGTRLTVT.

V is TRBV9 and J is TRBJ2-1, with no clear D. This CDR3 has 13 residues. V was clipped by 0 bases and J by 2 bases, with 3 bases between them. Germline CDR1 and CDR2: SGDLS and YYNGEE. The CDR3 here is CASSVAPYNEQFF. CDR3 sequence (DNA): TGTGCCAGCAGCGTAGCTCCCTACAATGAGCAGTTCTTC.

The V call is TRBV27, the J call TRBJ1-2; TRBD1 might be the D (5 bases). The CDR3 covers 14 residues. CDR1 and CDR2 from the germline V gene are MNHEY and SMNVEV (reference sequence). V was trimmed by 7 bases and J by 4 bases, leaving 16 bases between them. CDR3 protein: CASKPVGAVYGYTF. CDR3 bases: TGTGCCAGCAAGCCGGTAGGGGCGGTCTATGGCTACACCTTC.

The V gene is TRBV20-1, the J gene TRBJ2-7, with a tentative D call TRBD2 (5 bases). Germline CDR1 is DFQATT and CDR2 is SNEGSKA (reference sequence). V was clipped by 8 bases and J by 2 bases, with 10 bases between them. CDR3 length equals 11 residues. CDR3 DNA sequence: TGCAGTCCCGACGGGACCTACGAGCAGTACTTC. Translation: CSPDGTYEQYF.

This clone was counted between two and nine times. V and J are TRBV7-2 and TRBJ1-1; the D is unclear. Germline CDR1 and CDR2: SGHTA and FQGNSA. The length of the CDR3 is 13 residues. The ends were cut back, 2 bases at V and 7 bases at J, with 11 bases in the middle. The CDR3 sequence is CASSLMGYGEAFF. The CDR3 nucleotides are TGTGCCAGCAGCTTAATGGGGTACGGTGAAGCTTTCTTT.

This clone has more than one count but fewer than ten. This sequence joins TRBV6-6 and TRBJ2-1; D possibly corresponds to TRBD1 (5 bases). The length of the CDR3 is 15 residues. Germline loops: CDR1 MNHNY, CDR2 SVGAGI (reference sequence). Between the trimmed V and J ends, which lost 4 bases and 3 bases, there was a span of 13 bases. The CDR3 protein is CASSLTEIYYNEQFF. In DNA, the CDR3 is TGTGCCAGCAGTTTGACAGAGATCTACTACAATGAGCAGTTCTTC.

CDR3 DNA sequence: TGTGCCAGCAGAGGGCCAGCGGGGGCAGATACGCAGTATTTT. Protein sequence: CASRGPAGADTQYF. The chain employs TRBV5-8 and TRBJ2-3, with 8 bases matching TRBD2. V lost 5 bases, J lost 4 bases, and 6 bases stayed unmatched. From germline, CDR1 is SGHTS and CDR2 YDEGEE. CDR3 length: 14 residues.

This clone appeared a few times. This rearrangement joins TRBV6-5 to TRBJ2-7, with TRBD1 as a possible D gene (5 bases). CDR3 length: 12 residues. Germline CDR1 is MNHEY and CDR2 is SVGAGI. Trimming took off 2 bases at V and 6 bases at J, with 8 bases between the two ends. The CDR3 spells CASSYTQGEQYF. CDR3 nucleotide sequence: TGTGCCAGCAGTTACACTCAGGGCGAGCAGTACTTC.

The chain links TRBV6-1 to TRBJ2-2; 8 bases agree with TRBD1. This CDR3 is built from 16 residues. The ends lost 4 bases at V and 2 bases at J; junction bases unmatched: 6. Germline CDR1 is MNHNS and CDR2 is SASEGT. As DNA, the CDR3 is TGTGCCAGCAGTGGGGAAGGACAGGGAAACACCGGGGAGCTGTTTTTT. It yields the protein CASSGEGQGNTGELFF.